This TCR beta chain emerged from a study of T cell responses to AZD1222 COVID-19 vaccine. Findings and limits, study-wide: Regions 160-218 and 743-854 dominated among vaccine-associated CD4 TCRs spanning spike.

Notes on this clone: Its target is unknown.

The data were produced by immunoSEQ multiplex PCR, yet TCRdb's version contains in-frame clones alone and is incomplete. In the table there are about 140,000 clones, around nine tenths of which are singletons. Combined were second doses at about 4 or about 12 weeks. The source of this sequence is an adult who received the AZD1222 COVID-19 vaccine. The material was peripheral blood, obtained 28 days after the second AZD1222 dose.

CDR3 sequence (DNA): TGTGCCAGCAGGTTTGACAGGGCCTCCTACGAGCAGTACTTC. Its protein is CASRFDRASYEQYF. The chain has TRBV6-5 and TRBJ2-7; 7 nucleotides align to TRBD1. The CDR3 sequence is 14 residues long. CDR1 and CDR2 (germline): MNHEY, SVGAGI. J was trimmed by 0 bases and V by 6 bases; bases with no gene match: 5.